The entry below describes one T cell receptor beta chain. This entry is derived from a study of blood T cell repertoires in COVID-19. The germline V gene encodes CDR1 SGDLS and CDR2 YYNGEE. V was cut by 0 bases and J by 1 base, with 10 bases left in between. The CDR3 consists of 15 residues. As processed by the authors: It was from reference gene primer amplification that nucleated cell counts were estimated. The table came from immunoSEQ multiplex PCR; TCRdb's copy has only in-frame clones and leaves some out. The V and J calls and the clone size are those of that table, but D and trimming were determined from the DNA. This sample has around 300,000 clones, with 65% to 85% found just once.

The chain joins TRBV9 to TRBJ2-5, with a tentative D call TRBD2 (6 bases). The sample taken for sequencing was peripheral blood. The receptor was isolated from a man aged 30 to 45 with active or convalescent COVID-19. CDR3 amino acids: CASSVAGSRQETQYF. CDR3 sequence (DNA): TGTGCCAGCAGCGTAGCCGGGAGCCGCCAAGAGACCCAGTACTTC.